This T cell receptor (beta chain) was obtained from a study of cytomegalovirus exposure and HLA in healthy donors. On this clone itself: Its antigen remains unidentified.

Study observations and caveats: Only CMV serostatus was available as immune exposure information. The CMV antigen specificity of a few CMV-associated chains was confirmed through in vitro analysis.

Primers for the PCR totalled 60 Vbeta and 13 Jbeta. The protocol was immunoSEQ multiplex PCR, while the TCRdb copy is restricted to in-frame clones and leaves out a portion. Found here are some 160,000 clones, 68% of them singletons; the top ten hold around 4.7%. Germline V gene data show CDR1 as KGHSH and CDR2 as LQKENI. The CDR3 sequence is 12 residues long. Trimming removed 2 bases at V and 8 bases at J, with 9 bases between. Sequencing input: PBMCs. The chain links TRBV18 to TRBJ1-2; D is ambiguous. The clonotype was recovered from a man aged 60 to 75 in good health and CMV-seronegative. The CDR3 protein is CASSPGEDGYTF. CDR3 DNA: TGTGCCAGCTCACCAGGGGAGGACGGCTACACCTTC.